This T cell receptor (beta chain) was obtained from a study of T cells in Graves' hyperthyroidism and ophthalmopathy. J gave up 5 bases and V 7 bases, and 7 bases lay outside the gene matches. Germline V gene data show CDR1 as SGHNT and CDR2 as YYREEE (reference sequence). The CDR3 sequence is 14 residues long. Authors of the study amplified TCR beta CDR3 regions from RNA transcripts. Researchers ran a first-round RT-PCR on the TCR CDR3 using the HTBI primer set. TCRdb recomputed calls from the multiplex PCR reads with MiXCR, one row per CDR3 protein. In the table there are 600,000 to 900,000 distinct CDR3 sequences, over 15% of which are singletons.

Source material: blood. The sequence came from a man between 18 and 35 years old with Graves' hyperthyroidism. The chain has TRBV5-4 and TRBJ1-2; 11 nucleotides agree with TRBD1. The CDR3 loop reads CASRRTGGTYGYTF. The CDR3 DNA follows: TGTGCCAGCCGGAGGACAGGGGGCACTTATGGCTACACCTTC.